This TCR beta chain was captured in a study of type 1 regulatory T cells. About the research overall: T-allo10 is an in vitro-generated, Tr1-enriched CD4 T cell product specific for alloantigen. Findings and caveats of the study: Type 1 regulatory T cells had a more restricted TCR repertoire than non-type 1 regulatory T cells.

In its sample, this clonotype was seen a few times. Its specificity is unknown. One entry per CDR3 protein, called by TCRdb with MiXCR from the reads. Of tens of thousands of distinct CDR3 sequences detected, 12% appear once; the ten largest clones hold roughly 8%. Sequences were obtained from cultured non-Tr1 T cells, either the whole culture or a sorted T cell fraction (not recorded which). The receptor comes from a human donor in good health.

In nucleotides, the CDR3 is TGTGCCAGCAGCCGCCGGGAGGGCCTGGGGAGCGGGGAGCTGTTTTTT. Protein product: CASSRREGLGSGELFF. The rearrangement joins TRBV7-8 to TRBJ2-2, with 8 bases identical to TRBD2. Germline V lookup: CDR1 SGHVS, CDR2 FQNEAQ. The V gene end was trimmed by 5 bases and the J gene end by 7 bases; junction bases not matched to a gene: 12. This CDR3 spans 16 amino acids.